These T cell receptor beta chains were read from a single sample in a study of blood T cell repertoires in COVID-19. Here immunoSEQ multiplex PCR was the method, and the copy in TCRdb shows in-frame clones only, minus some. The table includes about 110,000 clones, roughly 80% detected once. Sequenced input: peripheral blood. The receptor set was obtained from a woman aged 55-69 years with acute or convalescent COVID-19. The CDR3 runs from the conserved cysteine through the conserved F or W. D genes are given only for firm matches. The size field is filled for only some rows; it gives once, few, many or a size class.

j_gene | d_gene | v_gene | abundance | CDR3nt | CDR3aa
TRBJ1-5 | TRBD1 | TRBV7-2 | - | TGTGCCAGCAGCTTTATCGGACAGGGCAATCAGCCCCAGCATTTT | CASSFIGQGNQPQHF
TRBJ2-5 | - | TRBV11-3 | - | TGTGCCAGCAGCTTAGGAGGACGGGGAGAGACCCAGTACTTC | CASSLGGRGETQYF
TRBJ1-4 | TRBD1 | TRBV5-4 | - | TGTGCCAGCAGCACCAGGACAGGGAATGGAAAACTGTTTTTT | CASSTRTGNGKLFF
TRBJ1-2 | - | TRBV5-1 | - | TGCGCCAGCAGCTTGGTTGGAGGGCCTAACTATGGCTACACCTTC | CASSLVGGPNYGYTF
TRBJ1-1 | - | TRBV27 | once | TGTGCCAGCAGTATAGACAGAAACACTGAAGCTTTCTTT | CASSIDRNTEAFF
TRBJ1-1 | - | TRBV28 | - | TGTGCCAGCAGGTTACAGGGATCTGAAGCTTTCTTT | CASRLQGSEAFF
TRBJ1-4 | TRBD1 | TRBV9 | - | TGTGCCAGCAGCGGAACCGGGACAGGGGGGGAAAAACTGTTTTTT | CASSGTGTGGEKLFF
TRBJ2-1 | - | TRBV3-1/TRBV3-2 | - | TGTGCCAGCAGCCAAGGGACAGTCTACAATGAGCAGTTCTTC | CASSQGTVYNEQFF
TRBJ1-1 | TRBD1 | TRBV7-9 | - | TGTGCCAGCAGGCTACTGACAGGGGGGAACACTGAAGCTTTCTTT | CASRLLTGGNTEAFF
TRBJ1-2 | - | TRBV9 | - | TGTGCCAGCAGCGTAGCAGCCGGGGGGGACTATGGCTACACCTTC | CASSVAAGGDYGYTF
TRBJ2-3 | TRBD2 | TRBV19 | - | TGTGCCAGTAGCTTTTTAGCGGGGGCAACAGATACGCAGTATTTT | CASSFLAGATDTQYF
TRBJ1-2 | TRBD1 | TRBV27 | - | TGTGCCAGCAGTTTAACGACAGGGCTTCGTGGCTACACCTTC | CASSLTTGLRGYTF
TRBJ2-7 | TRBD1 | TRBV6-5 | - | TGTGCCAGCAGTCTTGGGACAGCCGTAGAGCAGTACTTC | CASSLGTAVEQYF
TRBJ2-7 | - | TRBV13 | few | TGTGCCAGCAAGGAGGGGGCGAGAAACGAGCAGTACTTC | CASKEGARNEQYF
TRBJ2-5 | TRBD1 | TRBV18 | - | TGTGCCAGCTCACCACCGACAGGGGGCAAGGCGGAGACCCAGTACTTC | CASSPPTGGKAETQYF
TRBJ1-3 | - | TRBV4-2 | few | TGTGCCAGCAGCCAAGAGAGCCGAAACACCATATATTTT | CASSQESRNTIYF
TRBJ2-7 | TRBD2 | TRBV11-2 | - | TGTGCCAGCACCCCCCGCGGGGGGAGGGAATGGGCCTACGAGCAGTACTTC | CASTPRGGREWAYEQYF
TRBJ2-5 | - | TRBV9 | once | TGTGCCAGCAGCGTTTTCGGGGGACAAGAGACCCAGTACTTC | CASSVFGGQETQYF
TRBJ2-7 | - | TRBV4-3 | - | TGCGCCAGCAGCCAAGATAGGGTCCAGGGTGCTACTTACGAGCAGTACTTC | CASSQDRVQGATYEQYF
TRBJ1-2 | - | TRBV19 | - | TGTGCCAGTATAGTGACAGGAGGTGGCTACACCTTC | CASIVTGGGYTF
TRBJ1-6 | TRBD1 | TRBV7-9 | - | TGTGCCAGCAGCTCAACCGGGACAGGGGAGAATTCACCCCTCCACTTT | CASSSTGTGENSPLHF
TRBJ1-5 | - | TRBV12-3/TRBV12-4 | once | TGTGCCAGCAGTTTCTCCTATCAGCCCCAGCATTTT | CASSFSYQPQHF
TRBJ2-7 | TRBD1 | TRBV6-5 | - | TGTGCCTCGGGGACAGGGCCCCACGAGCAGTACTTC | CASGTGPHEQYF
TRBJ2-7 | TRBD2 | TRBV5-1 | once | TGCGCCAGCAGCTCCGGGAGGGCGGACTCCTACGAGCAGTACTTC | CASSSGRADSYEQYF
TRBJ1-5 | TRBD1 | TRBV30 | - | TGTGCCTGGAGTGTAACCGGGACAGCTGATCAGCCCCAGCATTTT | CAWSVTGTADQPQHF
TRBJ2-2 | TRBD2 | TRBV5-1 | - | TGCGCCAGCAGCTTGGCGGGGGGGTCCGACACCGGGGAGCTGTTTTTT | CASSLAGGSDTGELFF
TRBJ1-1 | TRBD1 | TRBV19 | few | TGTGCCAGTAGTATCTCTATAACAGGGGGGACTGAAGCTTTCTTT | CASSISITGGTEAFF
TRBJ1-3 | - | TRBV14 | many | TGTGCCAGCAGCCGCGTAGGGGGAAAAATTGGAAACACCATATATTTT | CASSRVGGKIGNTIYF
TRBJ1-6 | - | TRBV3-1/TRBV3-2 | few | TGTGCCAGCAGCCGGCAGGATTATAATTCACCCCTCCACTTT | CASSRQDYNSPLHF
TRBJ2-5 | - | TRBV24-1 | - | TGTGCCACCAGTGATTTTCAACCCCTAGGAGGAGAGACCCAGTACTTC | CATSDFQPLGGETQYF
TRBJ1-2 | - | TRBV20-1 | few | TGCAGTGCTAGTTCCATCCCCCCCAACTATGGCTACACCTTC | CSASSIPPNYGYTF
TRBJ1-2 | - | TRBV28 | - | TGTGCCAGCAGTTCCCGTTCCCCGTTGTGGCAGGGGAGTGTGTATGGCTACACCTTC | CASSSRSPLWQGSVYGYTF
TRBJ2-7 | - | TRBV3-1/TRBV3-2 | - | TGTGCCAGCAGGTCCTCCGGGACAACTGGCTACGAGCAGTACTTC | CASRSSGTTGYEQYF
TRBJ1-5 | TRBD1 | TRBV10-2 | - | TGCGCCAGCAGGGAGACAGGGGGATATCAGCCCCAGCATTTT | CASRETGGYQPQHF
TRBJ2-7 | - | TRBV10-3 | - | TGTGCCATCAGTGAGTCGAGCGGGCCTCGCCTTAATGTCTACGAGCAGTACTTC | CAISESSGPRLNVYEQYF
TRBJ1-1 | - | TRBV19 | - | TGTGCCAGTAGGGAAAGGGGTACCGGCCTTGAAGCTTTCTTT | CASRERGTGLEAFF
TRBJ2-7 | TRBD2 | TRBV7-2 | - | TGTGCCAGCAGCTTATGGCTAGCGGGGGGAAACGAGCAGTACTTC | CASSLWLAGGNEQYF
TRBJ2-3 | TRBD2 | TRBV3-1/TRBV3-2 | - | TGTGCCAGCAGCCAAGGGGCAGCGGGGGGTCTTAGCACAGATACGCAGTATTTT | CASSQGAAGGLSTDTQYF
TRBJ1-1 | - | TRBV27 | - | TGTGCCAGCAGTTTGGCGAGGGGGTACACTGAAGCTTTCTTT | CASSLARGYTEAFF
TRBJ1-1 | - | TRBV2 | - | TGTGCCAGCAGCAGTCTCTCTGAAGCTTTCTTT | CASSSLSEAFF
TRBJ2-5 | - | TRBV29-1 | - | TGCAGCTCTCACACGAGGAGGGAAGAGACCCAGTACTTC | CSSHTRREETQYF
TRBJ2-7 | - | TRBV3-1/TRBV3-2 | - | TGTGCCAGCAGCCAAGCGGGGAATCGGGTGAACGAGCAGTACTTC | CASSQAGNRVNEQYF
TRBJ1-5 | - | TRBV30 | - | TGTGCCTGGAGTCCGACAGGCCCCACGGCTCAGCCCCAGCATTTT | CAWSPTGPTAQPQHF
TRBJ1-2 | - | TRBV3-1/TRBV3-2 | - | TGTGCCAGCAGCCAAGGGGCAACCTCCAACTATGGCTACACCTTC | CASSQGATSNYGYTF
TRBJ2-2 | TRBD2 | TRBV9 | - | TGTGCCAGCAGCGTTAGTAGCGGGGCGGCCGGGGAGCTGTTTTTT | CASSVSSGAAGELFF
TRBJ2-5 | TRBD1 | TRBV28 | - | TGTGCCAGCAGTGAGACAGGGGTGGGGGTGATCCAGTACTTC | CASSETGVGVIQYF
TRBJ1-1 | - | TRBV10-3 | - | TGTGCCATCAGACAGGGAAGCGCTGAAGCTTTCTTT | CAIRQGSAEAFF
TRBJ2-4 | TRBD1 | TRBV11-2 | - | TGTGCCAGCAGCGCCGGGACAGCCTCGAACATTCAGTACTTC | CASSAGTASNIQYF
TRBJ2-5 | - | TRBV21-1 | - | TGTGCCAGCGAGGCCGGCGGGCAAGAGACCCAGTACTTC | CASEAGGQETQYF
TRBJ2-7 | TRBD1 | TRBV30 | - | TGTGCCTGGAGTGTATCAGGCAGGGGGAACGAGCAGTACTTC | CAWSVSGRGNEQYF
TRBJ1-4 | TRBD1 | TRBV2 | - | TGTGCCAGCAGGGGGCGGGACAGGGGGACTGAAAAACTGTTTTTT | CASRGRDRGTEKLFF
TRBJ2-5 | TRBD2 | TRBV9 | - | TGTGCCAGCGGAGGCGGGGGACCTGGGACCCAGTACTTC | CASGGGGPGTQYF
TRBJ1-6 | TRBD1 | TRBV13 | once | TGTGCCAGCAGCAAAGACAGGGGGTTCTCCCTCCACTTT | CASSKDRGFSLHF
TRBJ1-6 | - | TRBV27 | - | TGTGCCAGCAGAACGGGACAAAGTCGTTCACCCCTCCACTTT | CASRTGQSRSPLHF
TRBJ1-4 | - | TRBV10-3 | - | TGTGCCATCAGTGAGGACAGGCTTGGCGAAAAACTGTTTTTT | CAISEDRLGEKLFF